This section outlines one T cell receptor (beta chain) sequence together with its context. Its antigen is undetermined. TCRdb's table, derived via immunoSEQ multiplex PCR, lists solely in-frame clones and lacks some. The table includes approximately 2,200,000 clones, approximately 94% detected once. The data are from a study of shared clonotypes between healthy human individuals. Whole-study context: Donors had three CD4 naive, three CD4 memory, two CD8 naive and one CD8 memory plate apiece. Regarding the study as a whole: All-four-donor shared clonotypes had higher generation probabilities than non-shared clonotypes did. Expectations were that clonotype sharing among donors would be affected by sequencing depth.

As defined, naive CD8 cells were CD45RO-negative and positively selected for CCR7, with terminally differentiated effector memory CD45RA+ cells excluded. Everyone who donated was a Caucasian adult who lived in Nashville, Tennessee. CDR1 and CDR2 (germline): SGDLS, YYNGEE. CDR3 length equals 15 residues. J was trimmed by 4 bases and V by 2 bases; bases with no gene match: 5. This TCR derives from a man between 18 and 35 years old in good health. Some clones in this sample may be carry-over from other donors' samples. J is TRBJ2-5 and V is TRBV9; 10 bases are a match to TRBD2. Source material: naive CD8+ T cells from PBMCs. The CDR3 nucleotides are TGTGCCAGCAGCGTTAGCGGGAGGTTGCGAGAGACCCAGTACTTC. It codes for CASSVSGRLRETQYF.